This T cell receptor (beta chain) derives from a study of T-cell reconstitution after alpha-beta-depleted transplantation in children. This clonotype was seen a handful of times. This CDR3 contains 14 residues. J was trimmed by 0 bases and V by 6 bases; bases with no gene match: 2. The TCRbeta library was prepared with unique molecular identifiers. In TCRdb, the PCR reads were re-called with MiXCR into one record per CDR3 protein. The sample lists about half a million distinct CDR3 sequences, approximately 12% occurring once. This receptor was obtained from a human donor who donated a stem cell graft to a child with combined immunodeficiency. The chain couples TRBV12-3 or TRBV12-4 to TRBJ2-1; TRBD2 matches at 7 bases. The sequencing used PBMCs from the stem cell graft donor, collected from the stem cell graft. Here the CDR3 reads CASRVAGSYNEQFF. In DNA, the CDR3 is TGTGCCAGCAGGGTAGCGGGCTCCTACAATGAGCAGTTCTTC.